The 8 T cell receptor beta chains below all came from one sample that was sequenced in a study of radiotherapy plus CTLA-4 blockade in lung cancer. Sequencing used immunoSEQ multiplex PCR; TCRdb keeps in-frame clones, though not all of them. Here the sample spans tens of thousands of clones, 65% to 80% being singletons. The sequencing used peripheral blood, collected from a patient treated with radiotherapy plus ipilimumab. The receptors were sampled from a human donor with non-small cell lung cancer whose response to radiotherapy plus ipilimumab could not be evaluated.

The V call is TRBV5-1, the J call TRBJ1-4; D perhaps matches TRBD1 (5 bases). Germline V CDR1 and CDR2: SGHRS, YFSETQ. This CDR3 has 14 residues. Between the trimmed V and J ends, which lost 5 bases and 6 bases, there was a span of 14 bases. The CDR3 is CASSSDRSDEKLFF. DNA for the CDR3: TGCGCCAGCAGTTCCGACAGAAGCGATGAAAAACTGTTTTTT.

The CDR3 loop reads CASSWGGGTGAAHEQYF. Written as DNA, the CDR3 is TGTGCCAGCAGCTGGGGAGGCGGGACAGGGGCAGCCCACGAGCAGTACTTC. The chain has TRBV11-2 and TRBJ2-7, with 10 bases that match TRBD1. Germline CDR1 and CDR2: SGHAT and FQNNGV. The CDR3 totals 17 residues. The ends lost 4 bases at V and 5 bases at J; junction bases unmatched: 14. Drawing the rest from reference TRBV11-2 and TRBJ2-7, the complete variable domain is EAGVAQSPRYKIIEKRQSVAFWCNPISGHATLYWYQQILGQGPKLLIQFQNNGVVDDSQLPKDRFSAERLKGVDSTLKIQPAKLEDSAVYLCASSWGGGTGAAHEQYFGPGTRLTVT.

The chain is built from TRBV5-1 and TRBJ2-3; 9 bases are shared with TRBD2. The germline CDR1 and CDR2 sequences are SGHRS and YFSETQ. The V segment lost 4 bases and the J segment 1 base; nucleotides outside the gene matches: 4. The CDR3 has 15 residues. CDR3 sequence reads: CASSPRTSGTDTQYF. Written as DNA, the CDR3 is TGCGCCAGCAGCCCCCGGACTAGCGGCACAGATACGCAGTATTTT.

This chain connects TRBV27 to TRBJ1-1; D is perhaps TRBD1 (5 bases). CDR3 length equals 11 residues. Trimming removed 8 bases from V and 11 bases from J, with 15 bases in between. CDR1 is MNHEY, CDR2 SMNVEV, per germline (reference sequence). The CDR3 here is CASGGVSRAFF. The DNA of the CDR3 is TGTGCCAGCGGGGGGGTTTCGCGGGCTTTCTTT.

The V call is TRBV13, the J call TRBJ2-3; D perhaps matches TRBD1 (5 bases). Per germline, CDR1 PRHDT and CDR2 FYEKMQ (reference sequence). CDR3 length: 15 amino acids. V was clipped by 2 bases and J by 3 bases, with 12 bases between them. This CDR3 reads CASSLRQGSTDTQYF. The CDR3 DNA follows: TGTGCCAGCAGCTTAAGGCAGGGAAGTACAGATACGCAGTATTTT.

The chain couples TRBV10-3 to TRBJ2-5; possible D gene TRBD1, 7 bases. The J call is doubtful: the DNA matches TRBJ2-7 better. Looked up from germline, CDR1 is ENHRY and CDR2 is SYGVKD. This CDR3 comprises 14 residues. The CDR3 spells CAISFSRGEYEQYF. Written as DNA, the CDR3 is TGTGCCATCAGTTTCTCCAGGGGGGAATACGAGCAGTACTTC.

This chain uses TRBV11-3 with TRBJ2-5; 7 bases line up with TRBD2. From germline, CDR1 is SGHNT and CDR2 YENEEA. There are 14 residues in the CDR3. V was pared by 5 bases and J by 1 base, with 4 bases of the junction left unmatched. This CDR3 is CASSPGGFQETQYF. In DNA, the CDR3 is TGTGCCAGCAGCCCCGGGGGGTTCCAAGAGACCCAGTACTTC.

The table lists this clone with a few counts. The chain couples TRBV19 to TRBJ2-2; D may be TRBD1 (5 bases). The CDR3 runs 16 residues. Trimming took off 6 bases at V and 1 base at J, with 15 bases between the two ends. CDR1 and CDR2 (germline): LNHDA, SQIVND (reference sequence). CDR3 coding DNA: TGTGCCAGTAGCGGACGAGGACACCTGAACACCGGGGAGCTGTTTTTT. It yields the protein CASSGRGHLNTGELFF.